Given below is one T cell receptor (beta chain) in context. Its target is unknown. The data stem from a study of cytomegalovirus exposure and HLA in healthy donors. Study-level results: Trimming of TCR beta V- and J-genes showed a link, identified in a later analysis, to a missense DCLRE1C variant. Sequencing likely caused a cluster of highly shared sequence variants.

Germline CDR1 and CDR2: MGHRA and YSYEKL. V lost 1 base and J lost 6, with 15 bases in between. This CDR3 spans 15 amino acids. Primers: 60 Vbeta forward and 13 Jbeta reverse. Clones were read by immunoSEQ multiplex PCR, and TCRdb kept only the in-frame ones, dropping some. The data contain under 140,000 clones, 76% of them singletons. The specimen sequenced was PBMCs. The receptor was isolated from a man aged 25 to 45 in good health and CMV-seropositive. This chain connects TRBV4-1 to TRBJ1-2, with D possibly being TRBD1 (5 bases). Written as DNA, the CDR3 is TGCGCCAGCAGCCAAGTCTGGGGCGACCTTAATGGCTACACCTTC. As protein: CASSQVWGDLNGYTF.